This T cell receptor (beta chain) was sequenced during a study of T cells in Graves' hyperthyroidism and ophthalmopathy. In this sample, this clonotype turned up many times. Antigen: not known. Study-level findings and limits: Ophthalmopathy prediction by the model preceded onset by a median about 6 months.

CDR1 and CDR2 (germline): SNHLY, FYNNEI. V lost 7 bases and J 5 bases, leaving 18 bases between the germline ends. The CDR3 is 15 residues long. RNA transcripts served as the template for amplifying TCR beta CDR3 regions. The TCR CDR3 was amplified in a first-round RT-PCR using the HTBI primer set. TCRdb ran MiXCR on the multiplex PCR reads and lists one entry per CDR3 protein. Here the sample spans over 350,000 distinct CDR3 sequences, around an eighth being singletons. Sequences were obtained from blood. The sequence came from a man between 45 and 60 years old with Graves' ophthalmopathy. The chain carries TRBV2 and TRBJ2-4, with D perhaps given as TRBD1 or TRBD2 (6 bases each). The CDR3 DNA reads as TGTGCCAGCACCAAGGGGGGTCACGACCAAAACATTCAGTACTTC. Its protein is CASTKGGHDQNIQYF.